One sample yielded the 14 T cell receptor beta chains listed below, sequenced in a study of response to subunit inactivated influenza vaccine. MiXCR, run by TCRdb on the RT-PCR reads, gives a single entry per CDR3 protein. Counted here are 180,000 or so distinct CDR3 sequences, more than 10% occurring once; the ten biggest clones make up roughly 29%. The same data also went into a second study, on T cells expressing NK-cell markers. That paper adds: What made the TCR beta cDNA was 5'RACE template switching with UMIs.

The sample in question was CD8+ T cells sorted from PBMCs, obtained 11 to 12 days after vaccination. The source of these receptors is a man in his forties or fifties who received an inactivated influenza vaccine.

The CDR3 DNA reads TGTGCCAGCAGCTTGTCGTTGGAGAGCGGGGGTGAGCAGTTCTTC. This codes for CASSLSLESGGEQFF. The J gene is TRBJ2-1, the V gene TRBV7-8, with 8 positions matching TRBD2. CDR3 length equals 15 residues. V shed 3 bases and J 9 bases; nucleotides not matched to a gene: 10. The germline CDR1 and CDR2 sequences are SGHVS and FQNEAQ.

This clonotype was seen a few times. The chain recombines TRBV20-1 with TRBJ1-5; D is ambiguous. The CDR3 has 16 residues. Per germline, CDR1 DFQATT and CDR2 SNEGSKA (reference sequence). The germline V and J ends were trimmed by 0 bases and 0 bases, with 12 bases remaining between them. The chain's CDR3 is CSARDLSGYSNQPQHF. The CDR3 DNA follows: TGCAGTGCTAGAGATCTGTCCGGGTATAGCAATCAGCCCCAGCATTTT.

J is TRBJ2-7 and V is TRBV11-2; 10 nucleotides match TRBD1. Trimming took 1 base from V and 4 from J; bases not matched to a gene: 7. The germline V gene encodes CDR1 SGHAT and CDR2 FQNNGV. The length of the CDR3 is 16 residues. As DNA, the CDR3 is TGTGCCAGCAGCTTAGCTTCGGGACAGGGGATTTACGAGCAGTACTTC. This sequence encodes CASSLASGQGIYEQYF.

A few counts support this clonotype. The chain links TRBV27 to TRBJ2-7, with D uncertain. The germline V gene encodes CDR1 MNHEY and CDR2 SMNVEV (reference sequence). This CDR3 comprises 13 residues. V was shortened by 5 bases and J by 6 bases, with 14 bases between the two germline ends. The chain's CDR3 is CASSPALGGEQYF. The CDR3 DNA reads TGTGCCAGCAGTCCGGCCCTAGGTGGCGAGCAGTACTTC.

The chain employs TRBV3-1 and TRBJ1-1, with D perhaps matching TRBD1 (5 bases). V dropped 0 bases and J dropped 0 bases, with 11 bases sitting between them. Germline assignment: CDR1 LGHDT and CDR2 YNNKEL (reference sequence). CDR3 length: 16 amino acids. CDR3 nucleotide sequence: TGTGCCAGCAGCCAAGATGGTGAGGGGATGAACACTGAAGCTTTCTTT. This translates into CASSQDGEGMNTEAFF.

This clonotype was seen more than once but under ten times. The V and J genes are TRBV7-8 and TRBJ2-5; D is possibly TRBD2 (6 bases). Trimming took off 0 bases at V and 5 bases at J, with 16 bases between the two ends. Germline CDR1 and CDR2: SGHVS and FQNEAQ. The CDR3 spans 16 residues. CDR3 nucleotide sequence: TGTGCCAGCAGCTTAGCGACCGGGACTTCAGGGGAGACCCAGTACTTC. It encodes CASSLATGTSGETQYF.

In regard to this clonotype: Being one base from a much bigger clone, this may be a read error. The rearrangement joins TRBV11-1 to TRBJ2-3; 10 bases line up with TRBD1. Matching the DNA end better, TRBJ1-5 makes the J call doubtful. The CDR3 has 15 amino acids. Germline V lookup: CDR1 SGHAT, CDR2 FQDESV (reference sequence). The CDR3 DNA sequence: TGTGCCAGCAGCTGGGGACAGGGGAGCACAGATACGCAGCATTTT. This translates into CASSWGQGSTDTQHF.

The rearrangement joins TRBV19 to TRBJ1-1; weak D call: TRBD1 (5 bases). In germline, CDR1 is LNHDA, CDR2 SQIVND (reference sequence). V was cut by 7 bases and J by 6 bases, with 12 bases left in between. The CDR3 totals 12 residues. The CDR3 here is CASNSGGPEAFF. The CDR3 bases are TGTGCCAGTAACAGCGGGGGACCTGAAGCTTTCTTT.

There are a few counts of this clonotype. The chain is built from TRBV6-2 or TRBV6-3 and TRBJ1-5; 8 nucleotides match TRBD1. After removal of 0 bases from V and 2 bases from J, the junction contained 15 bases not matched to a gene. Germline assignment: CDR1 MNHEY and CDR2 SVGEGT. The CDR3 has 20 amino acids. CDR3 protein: CASSYSETPGQGSGNQPQHF. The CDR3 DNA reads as TGTGCCAGCAGTTACTCTGAAACCCCCGGACAGGGCAGTGGCAATCAGCCCCAGCATTTT.

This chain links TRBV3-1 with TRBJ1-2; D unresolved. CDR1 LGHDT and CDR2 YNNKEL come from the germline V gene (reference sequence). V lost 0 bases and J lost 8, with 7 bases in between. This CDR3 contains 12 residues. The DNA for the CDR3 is TGTGCCAGCAGCCAAGACCGGATCGGCTACACCTTC. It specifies CASSQDRIGYTF.

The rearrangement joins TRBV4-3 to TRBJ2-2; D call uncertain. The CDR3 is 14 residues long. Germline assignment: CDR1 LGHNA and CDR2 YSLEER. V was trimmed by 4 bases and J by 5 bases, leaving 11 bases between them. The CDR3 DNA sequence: TGCGCCAGCAGCCCCCTGACTCAAACCGGGGAGCTGTTTTTT. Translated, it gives CASSPLTQTGELFF.

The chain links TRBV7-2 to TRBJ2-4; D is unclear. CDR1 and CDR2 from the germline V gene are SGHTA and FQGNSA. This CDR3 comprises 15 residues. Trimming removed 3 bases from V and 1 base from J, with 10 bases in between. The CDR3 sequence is CASSFSVSAKNIQYF. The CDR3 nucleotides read TGTGCCAGCAGCTTCTCGGTTTCGGCCAAAAACATTCAGTACTTC.

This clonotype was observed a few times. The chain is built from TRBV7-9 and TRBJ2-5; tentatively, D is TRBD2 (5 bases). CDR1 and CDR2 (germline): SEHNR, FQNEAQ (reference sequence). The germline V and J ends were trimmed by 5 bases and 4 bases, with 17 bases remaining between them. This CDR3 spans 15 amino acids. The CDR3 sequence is CASSPARGMGETQYF. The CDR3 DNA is TGTGCCAGCAGCCCGGCTCGGGGAATGGGAGAGACCCAGTACTTC.

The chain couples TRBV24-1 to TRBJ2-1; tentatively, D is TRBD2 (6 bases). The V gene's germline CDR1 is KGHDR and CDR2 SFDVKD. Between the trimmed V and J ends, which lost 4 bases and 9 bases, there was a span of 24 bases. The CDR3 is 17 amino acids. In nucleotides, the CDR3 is TGTGCCACCAGTGAAGGCTTGGGGGACTCTCCTATCGGTGAGCAGTTCTTC. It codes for CATSEGLGDSPIGEQFF.